This TCR beta chain was documented in a study of blood T cell repertoires in COVID-19. Study in general: The analysed material was cDNA or gDNA that came from T cells, B-cell-depleted T cells, or PBMCs.

This CDR3 has 15 residues. V lost 4 bases and J lost 1; bases outside the gene matches: 6. From germline, CDR1 is SNHLY and CDR2 FYNNEI. The data were produced by immunoSEQ multiplex PCR, yet TCRdb's version contains in-frame clones alone and is incomplete. This table has about 75,000 clones, roughly 90% appearing once. The clonotype originates from a human donor in a cohort sampled during active COVID-19. The chain is built from TRBV2 and TRBJ1-1; 7 positions agree with TRBD1. The sequenced sample was peripheral blood. CDR3 residues: CASSGIGTANTEAFF. DNA for the CDR3: TGTGCCAGCAGTGGAATTGGGACAGCGAACACTGAAGCTTTCTTT.